Reported below is one T cell receptor (beta chain). Antigen unknown. These data originate in a study of cytomegalovirus exposure and HLA in healthy donors. Points from the study as a whole: In vitro checks showed that a few CMV-associated chains really do target CMV antigens. The majority of TCR sequences were rare, yet some public TCRs appeared in many donors.

The repertoire was sequenced with immunoSEQ multiplex PCR; TCRdb's copy has only in-frame clones and lacks some. This sample has 150,000 to 200,000 clones, with around nine tenths found just once. The trim removed 5 bases at V and 5 bases at J, leaving 7 bases unmatched. The germline gives CDR1 SGHRS, CDR2 YFSETQ. The CDR3 spans 14 residues. The donors were in the approximately 120-subject validation cohort; that cohort was separate from the approximately 670-subject first cohort. The clonotype originates from a man aged 18-30 years in good health and CMV-seropositive. The chain uses TRBV5-1 and TRBJ2-3; the match to TRBD2 covers 8 bases. Source material: PBMCs. The CDR3 is CASSSTSAKDTQYF. In DNA, the CDR3 is TGCGCCAGCAGTTCGACTAGCGCCAAAGATACGCAGTATTTT.